This TCR beta chain comes out of a study of T cell responses to AZD1222 COVID-19 vaccine. The length of the CDR3 is 15 residues. Germline V gene data show CDR1 as LNHDA and CDR2 as SQIVND (reference sequence). V gave up 7 bases and J gave up 0 bases, with 10 bases separating them. TCRdb's copy holds only in-frame clones and misses some; the assay was immunoSEQ multiplex PCR. The table shows 100,000 to 150,000 clones, with 84% occurring only once. This clone has a handful of counts. The sequence was collected from an adult who received the AZD1222 COVID-19 vaccine. The sample consisted of peripheral blood, taken 28 days after the second AZD1222 dose. V and J are TRBV19 and TRBJ1-6; D is uncertain. Written as DNA, the CDR3 is TGTGCCAGTAACGAGGCGAGCTCCTATAATTCACCCCTCCACTTT. Its protein is CASNEASSYNSPLHF.